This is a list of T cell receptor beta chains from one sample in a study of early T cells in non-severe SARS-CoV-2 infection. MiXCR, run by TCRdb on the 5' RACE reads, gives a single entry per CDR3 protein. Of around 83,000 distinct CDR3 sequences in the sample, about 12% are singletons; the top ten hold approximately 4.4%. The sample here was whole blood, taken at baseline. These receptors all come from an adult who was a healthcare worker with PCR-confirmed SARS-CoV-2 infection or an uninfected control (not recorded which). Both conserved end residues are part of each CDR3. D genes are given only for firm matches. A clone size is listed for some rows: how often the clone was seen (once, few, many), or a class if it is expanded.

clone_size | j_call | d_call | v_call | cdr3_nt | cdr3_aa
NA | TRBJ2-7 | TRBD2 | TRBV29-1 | TGCAGCGTCCTATTAGCGGGAGTTTCCTACGAGCAGTACTTC | CSVLLAGVSYEQYF
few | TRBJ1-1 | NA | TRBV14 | TGTGCCAGCAGCCGGGACATCATATTGAACACTGAAGCTTTCTTT | CASSRDIILNTEAFF
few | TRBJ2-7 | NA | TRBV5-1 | TGCGCCAGCAGCTTGATGGCCGTCGGAACCTACGAGCAGTACTTC | CASSLMAVGTYEQYF
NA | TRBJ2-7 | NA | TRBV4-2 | TGTGCCAGCAGCCAAGAGGAGGAGCAGTACTTC | CASSQEEEQYF
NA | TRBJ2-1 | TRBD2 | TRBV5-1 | TGCGCCAGCCGGGGGGGGGCTGAGCAGTTCTTC | CASRGGAEQFF
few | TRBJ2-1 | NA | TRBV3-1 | TGTGCCAGCAGCCGAGCCGGAGGCTATGAGCAGTTCTTC | CASSRAGGYEQFF
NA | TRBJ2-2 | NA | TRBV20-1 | TGCAGTGCTAGAGATCGGACAAAGGGGAACACCGGGGAGCTGTTTTTT | CSARDRTKGNTGELFF
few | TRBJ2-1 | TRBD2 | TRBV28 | TGTGCCAGCAGTTTGCCCGGGACTAGCCTTTACAATGAGCAGTTCTTC | CASSLPGTSLYNEQFF
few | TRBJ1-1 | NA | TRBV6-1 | TGTGCCAGCAGTGGGAGGGGTTCGAGAACTGAAGCTTTCTTT | CASSGRGSRTEAFF
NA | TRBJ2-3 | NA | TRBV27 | TGTGCCAGCAGTTTCGGGGCCGCTCCGAGGTTAGATACGCAGTATTTT | CASSFGAAPRLDTQYF
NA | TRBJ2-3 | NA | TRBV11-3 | TGTGCCAGCAGCTTGGTTCAGGTTAGCACAGATACGCAGTATTTT | CASSLVQVSTDTQYF
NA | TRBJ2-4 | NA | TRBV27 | TGTGCCAGCAGTCCACCGGGGGTAGCCAAAAACATTCAGTACTTC | CASSPPGVAKNIQYF
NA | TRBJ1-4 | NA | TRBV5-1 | TGCGCCAGCAGCCGCGCCGGCTTGGAAAAACTGTTTTTT | CASSRAGLEKLFF
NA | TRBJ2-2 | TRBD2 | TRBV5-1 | TGCGCCAGCAGCTTGGAACTAGCGGGAACCCCTGGCGGGGAGCTGTTTTTT | CASSLELAGTPGGELFF
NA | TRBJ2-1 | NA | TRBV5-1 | TGCGCCAGCAGTCCGCCCTTCCCGAGCTCCTACAATGAGCAGTTCTTC | CASSPPFPSSYNEQFF
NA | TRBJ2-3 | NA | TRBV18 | TGTGCCAGCTCGCAGGAACGGGGGACAGATACGCAGTATTTT | CASSQERGTDTQYF
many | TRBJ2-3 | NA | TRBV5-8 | TGTGCCAGCAGTACCAGGGGTGTTGGCACAGATACGCAGTATTTT | CASSTRGVGTDTQYF
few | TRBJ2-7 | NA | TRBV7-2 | TGTGCCAGCAGCCGGGTGGGGCAGTTTTACGAGCAGTACTTC | CASSRVGQFYEQYF
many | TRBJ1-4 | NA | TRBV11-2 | TGTGCCAGCAGCTTCCGACAGGTTGGAGGGGAAAAACTGTTTTTT | CASSFRQVGGEKLFF
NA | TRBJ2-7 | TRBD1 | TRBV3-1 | TGTGCCAGCAGCCAAATACAGGGGAACGAGCAGTACTTC | CASSQIQGNEQYF
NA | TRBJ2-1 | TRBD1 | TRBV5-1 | TGCGCCAGCAGCTGGTCAGGGGGCGCCTACAATGAGCAGTTCTTC | CASSWSGGAYNEQFF
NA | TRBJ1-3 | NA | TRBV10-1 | TGCGCCAGCAGTGGGGGCAGCGCTGGAAACACCATATATTTT | CASSGGSAGNTIYF
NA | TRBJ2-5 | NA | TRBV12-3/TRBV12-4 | TGTGCCAGCACCGAGGGCCTAGCAGGCCTCCAAGAGACCCAGTACTTC | CASTEGLAGLQETQYF
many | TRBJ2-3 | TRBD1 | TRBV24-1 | TGTGCCACCAGTGATTTAGGGACAGGGGGCACAGATACGCAGTATTTT | CATSDLGTGGTDTQYF
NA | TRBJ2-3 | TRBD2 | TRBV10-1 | TGCGCCAGCCGACTAGCGGGGGATGGAACAGATACGCAGTATTTT | CASRLAGDGTDTQYF
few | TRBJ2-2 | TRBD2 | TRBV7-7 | TGTGCTAGCAGCTTAAGCCTAGCGGGAGCGTCCGGGGAGCTGTTTTTT | CASSLSLAGASGELFF
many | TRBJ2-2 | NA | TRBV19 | TGTGCCAGCCGTGGGGCTGGGACTCTAAACACCGGGGAGCTGTTTTTT | CASRGAGTLNTGELFF
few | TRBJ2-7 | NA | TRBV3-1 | TGTGCCAGCAGCCGCCTGGGAGCCGAGCAGTACTTC | CASSRLGAEQYF
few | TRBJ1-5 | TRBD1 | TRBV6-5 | TGTGCCAGCAAAAAACAGGGGGGCAATCAGCCCCAGCATTTT | CASKKQGGNQPQHF
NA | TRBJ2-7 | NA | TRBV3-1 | TGTGCCAGCAGCCGAAGGGGGGGCGACGAGCAGTACTTC | CASSRRGGDEQYF
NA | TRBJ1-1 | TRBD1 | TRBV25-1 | TGTGCCAGCAGTGATCCGGGACAGGGGGCGGGCGGCACTGAAGCTTTCTTT | CASSDPGQGAGGTEAFF
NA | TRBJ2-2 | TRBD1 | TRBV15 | TGTGCCACCAGCAGGGGACAGTCCACCGGGGAGCTGTTTTTT | CATSRGQSTGELFF
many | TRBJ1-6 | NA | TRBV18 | TGTGCCAGCTCACCGACCCAACGCGGGGGGTCACCCCTCCACTTT | CASSPTQRGGSPLHF
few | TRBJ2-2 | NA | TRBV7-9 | TGTGCCAGCAGCTTACGAGGGTTCACCGGGGAGCTGTTTTTT | CASSLRGFTGELFF
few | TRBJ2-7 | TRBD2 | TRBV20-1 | TGCAGTGCTAGAGGCACCGGGACTAGCGGGGAAGGGTACGAGCAGTACTTC | CSARGTGTSGEGYEQYF
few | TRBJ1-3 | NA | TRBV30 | TGTGCCTGGAATCGGCCCGGTAACTCTGGAAACACCATATATTTT | CAWNRPGNSGNTIYF
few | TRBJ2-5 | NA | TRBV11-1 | TGTGCCAGCAGCTCCAGGGGAAGAGAGACCCAGTACTTC | CASSSRGRETQYF
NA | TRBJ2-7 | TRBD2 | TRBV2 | TGTGCCAGCAGGACTAGCGGGAGTTCCTACGAGCAGTACTTC | CASRTSGSSYEQYF
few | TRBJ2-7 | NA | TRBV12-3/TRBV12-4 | TGTGCCAGCAGGGGGGACTGGTACGAGCAGTACTTC | CASRGDWYEQYF
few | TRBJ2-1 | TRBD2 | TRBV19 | TGTGCCAGTAGTCCCGGCTGGGGGACTAGCTCCTACAATGAGCAGTTCTTC | CASSPGWGTSSYNEQFF
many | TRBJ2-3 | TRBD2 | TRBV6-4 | TGTGCCAGCAGTAGTAGCGGGATTTACACAGATACGCAGTATTTT | CASSSSGIYTDTQYF
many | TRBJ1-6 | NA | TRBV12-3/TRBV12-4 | TGTGCCAGCAGTTTCGGGGGGGGTAATTCACCCCTCCACTTT | CASSFGGGNSPLHF
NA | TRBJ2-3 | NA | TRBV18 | TGTGCCAGCTCACCGACGGAGGGGACCGCCTGGACAGATACGCAGTATTTT | CASSPTEGTAWTDTQYF
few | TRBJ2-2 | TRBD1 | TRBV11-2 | TGTGCCAGCAGCCAGGACAGGGGGCCGGCCGGGGAGCTGTTTTTT | CASSQDRGPAGELFF
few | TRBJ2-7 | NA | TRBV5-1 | TGCGCCAGCCCGGAGAGCTCCTACGAGCAGTACTTC | CASPESSYEQYF
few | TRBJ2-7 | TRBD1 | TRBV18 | TGTGCCAGCTCACCCGGGACAGCCTCCTACGAGCAGTACTTC | CASSPGTASYEQYF
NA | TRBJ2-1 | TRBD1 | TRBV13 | TGTGCCAGCAGCGCCAGGACAGGGGTGTTTGACAATGAGCAGTTCTTC | CASSARTGVFDNEQFF
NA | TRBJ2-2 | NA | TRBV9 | TGTGCCAGCGGCTTGACCCCCGGGGAGCTGTTTTTT | CASGLTPGELFF
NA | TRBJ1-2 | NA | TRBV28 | TGTGCCAGCAGTTTATGGGCGATGCGCTACACCTTC | CASSLWAMRYTF
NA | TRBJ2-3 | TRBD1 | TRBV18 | TGTGCCAGCTCATCCGGGACAGGGTGGACAGATACGCAGTATTTT | CASSSGTGWTDTQYF
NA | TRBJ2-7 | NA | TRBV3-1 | TGTGCCAGCAGCCAAGGAAGGGGACGAGGGCAGACATACGAGCAGTACTTC | CASSQGRGRGQTYEQYF
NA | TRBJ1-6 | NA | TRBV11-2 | TGTGCCAGCAGCTTAGGGGCCAGGACGGATTCACCCCTCCACTTT | CASSLGARTDSPLHF
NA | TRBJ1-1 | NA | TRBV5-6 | TGTGCCAGCACCCTGTGGCAGGGGACTGAAGCTTTCTTT | CASTLWQGTEAFF
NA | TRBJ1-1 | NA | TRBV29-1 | TGCAGCGTTCGCGGGGGCGAGGTAACTGAAGCTTTCTTT | CSVRGGEVTEAFF
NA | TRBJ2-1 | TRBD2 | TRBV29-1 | TGCAGCGTTGCGCTAGCGGTTTCCTACAATGAGCAGTTCTTC | CSVALAVSYNEQFF